Each of the 28 T cell receptor beta chains below was sequenced from the same sample in a study of T cells expressing NK-cell markers. One entry per CDR3 protein, without DNA, is what TCRdb gives after re-calling the 5' RACE reads. In all, the sample yields hundreds of thousands of distinct CDR3 sequences. The sequenced sample was blood T cells: a sorted CD56 or NKG2C T cell subset, CD4+ or CD8+ T cells, or bulk PBMC T cells (not recorded which). These receptors were taken from a woman aged 18 to 75 in good health.

The V gene is TRBV20-1, the J gene TRBJ2-5; the TCRdb call, TRBD2, lacks DNA for checking. The germline CDR1 and CDR2 sequences are DFQATT and SNEGSKA (reference sequence). The CDR3 spans 14 residues. CDR3 sequence reads: CSASRREGWETQYF.

The chain recombines TRBV20-1 with TRBJ2-1. This CDR3 region has 14 residues. Germline V gives CDR1 DFQATT, CDR2 SNEGSKA (reference sequence). CDR3 in amino acids: CSAQDPVGFNEQFF.

The rearrangement links TRBV10-2 to TRBJ2-1; the D gene TCRdb calls, TRBD2, cannot be checked with no DNA. Germline V CDR1 and CDR2: WSHSY, SAAADI. The CDR3 is 16 residues long. This CDR3 reads CASRSIRAGGPDEQFF.

V usage is TRBV7-2 and J usage is TRBJ2-3; the TRBD2 assignment by TCRdb is unverifiable without DNA. This CDR3 comprises 16 residues. Germline V gene sequence: CDR1 SGHTA, CDR2 FQGNSA. CDR3 residues: CASSFLAGGPSDTQYF.

The chain uses TRBV7-2 and TRBJ2-5; without DNA, the TCRdb call of TRBD1 cannot be checked. Germline V gives CDR1 SGHTA, CDR2 FQGNSA. The CDR3 is made up of 14 amino acids. CDR3 region: CASRLGQPQETQYF.

The chain couples TRBV7-2 to TRBJ1-6; TCRdb's D call, TRBD1, is unchecked because there is no DNA. Per germline, CDR1 SGHTA and CDR2 FQGNSA. This CDR3 has 15 amino acids. The CDR3 here is CASSPYGGPESPLHF.

The chain joins TRBV11-2 to TRBJ2-1; TCRdb selects TRBD2, and the lack of DNA leaves this call unchecked. CDR1 and CDR2 (germline): SGHAT, FQNNGV. This CDR3 contains 15 residues. The CDR3 reads CASRPTSGTYNEQFF.

The chain couples TRBV14 to TRBJ1-2. In germline, CDR1 is SGHDN, CDR2 FVKESK. The CDR3 totals 13 residues. The CDR3 protein is CASSPTLRDGYTF.

This chain links TRBV12-3 or TRBV12-4 with TRBJ2-2; checking the TCRdb D call of TRBD1 is not possible without DNA. This CDR3 is 15 amino acids long. CDR3: CASPPRTGVTGELFF.

The chain is built from TRBV5-4 and TRBJ2-3; TCRdb names TRBD1, which stays unverified in the absence of DNA. Germline loops: CDR1 SGHNT, CDR2 YYREEE (reference sequence). The CDR3 consists of 14 residues. CDR3 sequence reads: CASSLLGVTDTQYF.

The chain couples TRBV5-6 to TRBJ2-3; TCRdb's D call of TRBD2 is untestable without DNA. This CDR3 is built from 13 residues. Germline V gene lookup returns CDR1 SGHDT and CDR2 YYEEEE. This CDR3 reads CASSLASECAQYF.

The chain recombines TRBV4-3 with TRBJ1-1. Germline assignment: CDR1 LGHNA and CDR2 YSLEER. The CDR3 totals 14 residues. The CDR3 sequence: CASSQEIGNTEAFF.

J is TRBJ2-3 and V is TRBV20-1; lacking DNA, the TRBD1 call made by TCRdb goes unchecked. The germline V gene has CDR1 DFQATT and CDR2 SNEGSKA (reference sequence). CDR3 length: 13 residues. CDR3 sequence reads: CSASGRGTDTQYF.

The V gene is TRBV11-2, the J gene TRBJ2-1; the TRBD2 assignment by TCRdb is unverifiable without DNA. Germline loops: CDR1 SGHAT, CDR2 FQNNGV. There are 16 residues in the CDR3. The CDR3: CASSLAVLAGVNEQFF.

The J gene is TRBJ2-5, the V gene TRBV15; with no DNA, the TCRdb D assignment of TRBD2 cannot be verified. In germline, CDR1 is LNHNV, CDR2 YYDKDF (reference sequence). The CDR3 is 18 amino acids. CDR3 sequence reads: CATSRVRTSGVAGETQYF.

This sequence joins TRBV15 and TRBJ1-2; TCRdb lists TRBD1, though no DNA is available to test this call. Germline-derived CDR1 and CDR2 are LNHNV and YYDKDF (reference sequence). The CDR3 sequence is 14 residues long. The CDR3 region is CATSRDRTVYGYTF.

The chain links TRBV5-1 to TRBJ2-1; TCRdb picks TRBD2, but there is no DNA to check that call. Looked up from germline, CDR1 is SGHRS and CDR2 is YFSETQ. The CDR3 is 16 residues long. CDR3: CASSHLTSGRGNEQFF.

This chain uses TRBV5-1 with TRBJ2-3; TCRdb designates TRBD1, a call that cannot be tested without DNA. Germline CDR1 SGHRS, CDR2 YFSETQ. The CDR3 contains 15 residues. The CDR3 region is CASSLVPGSTDTQYF.

The rearrangement links TRBV7-6 to TRBJ1-1; there is no DNA to check the TCRdb D call of TRBD1. The germline V gene encodes CDR1 SGHVS and CDR2 FNYEAQ. The CDR3 runs 14 residues. CDR3 in amino acids: CASSRLGQNTEAFF.

The CDR3: CASSLDGTSGSGTDTQYF. This chain joins TRBV11-2 and TRBJ2-3; the D call of TRBD2 rests on TCRdb alone, since no DNA is present to check it. Germline V gives CDR1 SGHAT, CDR2 FQNNGV. The CDR3 covers 18 residues. Drawing the rest from reference TRBV11-2 and TRBJ2-3, the complete variable domain is EAGVAQSPRYKIIEKRQSVAFWCNPISGHATLYWYQQILGQGPKLLIQFQNNGVVDDSQLPKDRFSAERLKGVDSTLKIQPAKLEDSAVYLCASSLDGTSGSGTDTQYFGPGTRLTVL.

CDR3 sequence reads: CASSHGRGPDYNEQFF. This chain joins TRBV28 and TRBJ2-1; the D call of TRBD1 rests on TCRdb alone, since no DNA is present to check it. Germline CDR1 reads MDHEN; CDR2 reads SYDVKM. The CDR3 loop spans 16 amino acids.

The V gene is TRBV29-1, the J gene TRBJ1-1. Germline CDR1 SQVTM, CDR2 ANQGSEA. The length of the CDR3 is 13 residues. CDR3 region: CSVGQPLNTEAFF.

V and J are TRBV9 and TRBJ2-3. CDR3 length: 16 amino acids. Germline lookup yields CDR1 SGDLS and CDR2 YYNGEE. This CDR3 is CASSVTTSGGTDTQYF.

The V call is TRBV20-1, the J call TRBJ1-1; TCRdb gives TRBD1 as the D gene, but with no DNA this cannot be confirmed. The CDR3 is 15 residues long. CDR1 is DFQATT and CDR2 is SNEGSKA in the germline V gene (reference sequence). The CDR3 loop reads CSAKPGTGGRTEAFF.

The chain combines TRBV20-1 with TRBJ2-4; lacking DNA, the TRBD1 call made by TCRdb goes unchecked. The germline V gene has CDR1 DFQATT and CDR2 SNEGSKA (reference sequence). The CDR3 is made up of 14 amino acids. Here the CDR3 reads CSAEGTGVTPIQYF.

The chain links TRBV18 to TRBJ2-3. Germline values: CDR1 KGHSH, CDR2 LQKENI. The CDR3 sequence is 17 residues long. The CDR3 spells CASSPRKGGPSTDTQYF.

The rearrangement links TRBV28 to TRBJ1-5; TCRdb gives TRBD1 as the D gene, but with no DNA this cannot be confirmed. The CDR3 runs 16 residues. Germline CDR1 reads MDHEN; CDR2 reads SYDVKM. The CDR3 protein is CASRDTGTGLYQPQHF.

The chain combines TRBV6-2 or TRBV6-3 with TRBJ2-1; the TCRdb call, TRBD1, lacks DNA for checking. The germline V gene has CDR1 MNHEY and CDR2 SVGEGT. The length of the CDR3 is 17 residues. CDR3 sequence reads: CASSYHPGTPGLDERFF.